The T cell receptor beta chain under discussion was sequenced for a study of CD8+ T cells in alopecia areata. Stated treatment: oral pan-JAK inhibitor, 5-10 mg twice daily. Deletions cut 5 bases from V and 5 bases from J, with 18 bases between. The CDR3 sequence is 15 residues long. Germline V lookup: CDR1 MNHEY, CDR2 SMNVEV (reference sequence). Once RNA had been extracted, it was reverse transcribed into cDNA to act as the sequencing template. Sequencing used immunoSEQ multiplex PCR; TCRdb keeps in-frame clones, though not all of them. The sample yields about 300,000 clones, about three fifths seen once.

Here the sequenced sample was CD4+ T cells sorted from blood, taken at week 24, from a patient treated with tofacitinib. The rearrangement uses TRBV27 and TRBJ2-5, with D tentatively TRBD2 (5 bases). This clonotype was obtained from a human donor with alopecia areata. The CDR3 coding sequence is TGTGCCAGCAGTAGACCCGGGCGGTCGGGGGAGACCCAGTACTTC. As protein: CASSRPGRSGETQYF.